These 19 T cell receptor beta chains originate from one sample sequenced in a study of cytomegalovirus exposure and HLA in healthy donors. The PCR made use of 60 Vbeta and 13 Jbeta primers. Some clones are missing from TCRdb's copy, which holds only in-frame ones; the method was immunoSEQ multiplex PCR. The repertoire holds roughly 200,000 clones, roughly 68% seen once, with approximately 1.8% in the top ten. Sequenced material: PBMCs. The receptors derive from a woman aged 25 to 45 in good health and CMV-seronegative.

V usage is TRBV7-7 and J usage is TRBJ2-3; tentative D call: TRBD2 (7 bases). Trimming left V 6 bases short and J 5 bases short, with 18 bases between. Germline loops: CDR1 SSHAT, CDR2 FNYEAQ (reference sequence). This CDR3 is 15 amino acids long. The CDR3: CASSSEGGPGDTQYF. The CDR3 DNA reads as TGTGCCAGCAGTTCAGAGGGGGGGCCGGGAGATACGCAGTATTTT.

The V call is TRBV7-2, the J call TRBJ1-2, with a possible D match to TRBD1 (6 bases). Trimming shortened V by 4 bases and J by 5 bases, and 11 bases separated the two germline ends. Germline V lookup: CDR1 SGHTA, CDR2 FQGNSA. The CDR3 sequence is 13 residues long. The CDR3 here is CASSSKQGYGYTF. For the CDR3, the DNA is TGTGCCAGCAGCTCAAAACAGGGATATGGCTACACCTTC.

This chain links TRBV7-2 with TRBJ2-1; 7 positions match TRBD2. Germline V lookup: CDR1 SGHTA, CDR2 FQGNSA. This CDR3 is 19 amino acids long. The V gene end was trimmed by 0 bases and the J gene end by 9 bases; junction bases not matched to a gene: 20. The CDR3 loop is CASSLAPIPTSRGEGEQFF. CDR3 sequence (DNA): TGTGCCAGCAGCTTAGCGCCAATCCCGACTAGCCGAGGAGAGGGTGAGCAGTTCTTC. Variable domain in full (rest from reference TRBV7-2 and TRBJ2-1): GAGVSQSPSNKVTEKGKDVELRCDPISGHTALYWYRQSLGQGLEFLIYFQGNSAPDKSGLPSDRFSAERTGGSVSTLTIQRTQQEDSAVYLCASSLAPIPTSRGEGEQFFGPGTRLTVL.

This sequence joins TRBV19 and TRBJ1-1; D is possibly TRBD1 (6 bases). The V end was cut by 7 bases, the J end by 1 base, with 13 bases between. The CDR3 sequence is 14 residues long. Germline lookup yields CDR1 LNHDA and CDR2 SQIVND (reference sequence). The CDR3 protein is CASKMRGGNTEAFF. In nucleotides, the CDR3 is TGTGCCAGTAAGATGAGGGGGGGGAACACTGAAGCTTTCTTT.

The CDR3 nucleotides read TGTGCCAGCACCCTCCCCACCCCGGGAGCGGGCGCCGGGGAGCTGTTTTTT. The encoded protein is CASTLPTPGAGAGELFF. The chain uses TRBV7-9 and TRBJ2-2, with D tentatively TRBD2 (6 bases). Germline assignment: CDR1 SEHNR and CDR2 FQNEAQ (reference sequence). This CDR3 has 17 amino acids. V was cut by 7 bases and J by 6 bases, with 24 bases left in between.

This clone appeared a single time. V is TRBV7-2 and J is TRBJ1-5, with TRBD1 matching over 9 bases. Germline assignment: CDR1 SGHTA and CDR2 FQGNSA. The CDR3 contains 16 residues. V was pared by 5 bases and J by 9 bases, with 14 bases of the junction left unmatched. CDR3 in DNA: TGTGCCAGCAGCGCAAGGGAGGGGACAGGGAAGGCGCCCCAGCATTTT. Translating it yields CASSAREGTGKAPQHF.

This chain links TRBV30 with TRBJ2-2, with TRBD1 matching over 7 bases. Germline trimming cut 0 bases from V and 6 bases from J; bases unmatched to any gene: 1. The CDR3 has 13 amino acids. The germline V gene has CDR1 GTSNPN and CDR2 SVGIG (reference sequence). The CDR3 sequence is CAWSVGQSGELFF. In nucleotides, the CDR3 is TGTGCCTGGAGTGTGGGACAGTCCGGGGAGCTGTTTTTT. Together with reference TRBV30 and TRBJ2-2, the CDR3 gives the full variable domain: SQTIHQWPATLVQPVGSPLSLECTVEGTSNPNLYWYRQAAGRGLQLLFYSVGIGQISSEVPQNLSASRPQDRQFILSSKKLLLSDSGFYLCAWSVGQSGELFFGEGSRLTVL.

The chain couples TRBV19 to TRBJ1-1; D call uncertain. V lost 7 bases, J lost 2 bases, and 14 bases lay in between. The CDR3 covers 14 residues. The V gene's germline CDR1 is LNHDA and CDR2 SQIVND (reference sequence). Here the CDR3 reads CASTLDRGNTEAFF. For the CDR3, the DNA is TGTGCCAGTACCTTGGATCGGGGAAACACTGAAGCTTTCTTT. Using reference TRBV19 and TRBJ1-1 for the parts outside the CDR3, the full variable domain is DGGITQSPKYLFRKEGQNVTLSCEQNLNHDAMYWYRQDPGQGLRLIYYSQIVNDFQKGDIAEGYSVSREKKESFPLTVTSAQKNPTAFYLCASTLDRGNTEAFFGQGTRLTVV.

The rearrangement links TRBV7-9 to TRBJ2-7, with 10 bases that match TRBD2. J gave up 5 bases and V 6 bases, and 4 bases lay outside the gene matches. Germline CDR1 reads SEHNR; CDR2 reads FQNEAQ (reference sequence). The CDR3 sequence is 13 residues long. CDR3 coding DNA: TGTGCCAGCAGAGCGGGACTAGCGAACGAGCAGTACTTC. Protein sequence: CASRAGLANEQYF.

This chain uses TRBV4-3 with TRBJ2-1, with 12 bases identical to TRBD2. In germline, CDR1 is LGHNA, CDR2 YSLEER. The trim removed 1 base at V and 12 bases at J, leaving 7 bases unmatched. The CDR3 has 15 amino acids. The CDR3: CASSQASSGRVSQFF. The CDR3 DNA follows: TGCGCCAGCAGCCAAGCGTCTAGCGGGAGGGTTTCGCAGTTCTTC.

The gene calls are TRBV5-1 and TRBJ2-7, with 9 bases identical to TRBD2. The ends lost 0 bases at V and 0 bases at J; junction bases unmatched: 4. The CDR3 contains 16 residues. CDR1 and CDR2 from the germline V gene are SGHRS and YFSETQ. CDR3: CASSLGTSASSYEQYF. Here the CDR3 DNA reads TGCGCCAGCAGCTTGGGGACTAGCGCGAGCTCCTACGAGCAGTACTTC.

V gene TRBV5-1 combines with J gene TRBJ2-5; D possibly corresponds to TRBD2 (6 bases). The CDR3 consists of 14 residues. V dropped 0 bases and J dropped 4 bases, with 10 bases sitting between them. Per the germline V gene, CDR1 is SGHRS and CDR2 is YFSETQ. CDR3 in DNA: TGCGCCAGCAGCTTGGGCCAGGAGGGAGAGACCCAGTACTTC. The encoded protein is CASSLGQEGETQYF.

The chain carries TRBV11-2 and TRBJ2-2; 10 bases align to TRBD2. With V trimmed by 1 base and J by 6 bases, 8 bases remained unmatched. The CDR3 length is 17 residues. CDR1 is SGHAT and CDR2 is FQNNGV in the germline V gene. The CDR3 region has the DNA TGTGCCAGCAGCTTAGTTCTTCTAGCGGGAGTCCCCGGGGAGCTGTTTTTT. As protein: CASSLVLLAGVPGELFF.

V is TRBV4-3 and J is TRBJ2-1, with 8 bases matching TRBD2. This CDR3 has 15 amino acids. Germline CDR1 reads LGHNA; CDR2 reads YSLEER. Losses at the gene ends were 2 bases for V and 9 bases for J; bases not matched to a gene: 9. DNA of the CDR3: TGCGCCAGCAGCCAATCAGCGGGAGTAAGCAGTGAGCAGTTCTTC. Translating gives CASSQSAGVSSEQFF.

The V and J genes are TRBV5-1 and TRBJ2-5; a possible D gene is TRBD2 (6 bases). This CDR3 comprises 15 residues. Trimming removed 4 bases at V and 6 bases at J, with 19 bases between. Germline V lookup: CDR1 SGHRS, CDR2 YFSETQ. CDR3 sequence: CASSRGTGVKKTQYF. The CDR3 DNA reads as TGCGCCAGCAGCCGGGGGACGGGGGTAAAGAAGACCCAGTACTTC.

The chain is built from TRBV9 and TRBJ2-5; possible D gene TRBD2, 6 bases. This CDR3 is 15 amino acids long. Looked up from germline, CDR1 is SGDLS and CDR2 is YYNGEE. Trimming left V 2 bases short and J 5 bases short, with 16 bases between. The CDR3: CASSVGLPAGETQYF. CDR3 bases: TGTGCCAGCAGCGTTGGACTCCCCGCGGGGGAGACCCAGTACTTC.

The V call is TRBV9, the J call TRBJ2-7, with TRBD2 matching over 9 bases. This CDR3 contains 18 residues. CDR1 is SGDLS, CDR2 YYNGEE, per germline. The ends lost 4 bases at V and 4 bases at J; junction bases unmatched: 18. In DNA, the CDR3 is TGTGCCAGCAGCCCTCGACTACCGGGACTAGCCAACGGGTACGAGCAGTACTTC. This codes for CASSPRLPGLANGYEQYF.

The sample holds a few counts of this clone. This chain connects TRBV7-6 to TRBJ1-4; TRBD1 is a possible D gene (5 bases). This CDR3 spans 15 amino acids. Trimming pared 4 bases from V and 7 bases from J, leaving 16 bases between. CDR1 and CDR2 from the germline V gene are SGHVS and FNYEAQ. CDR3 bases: TGTGCCAGCAGCTCAGACCCCTCCGGGGGTGAAAAACTGTTTTTT. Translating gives CASSSDPSGGEKLFF.

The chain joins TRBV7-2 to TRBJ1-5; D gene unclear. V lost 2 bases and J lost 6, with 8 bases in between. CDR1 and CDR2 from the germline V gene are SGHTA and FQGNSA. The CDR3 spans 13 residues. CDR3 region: CASSLSGGQPQHF. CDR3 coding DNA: TGTGCCAGCAGCTTATCGGGAGGTCAGCCCCAGCATTTT.